The present T cell receptor (beta chain) was sequenced within a study of shared T cell receptors in the human thymus. Some clones are missing from TCRdb's copy, which holds only in-frame ones; the method was immunoSEQ multiplex PCR. Among about 660,000 clones listed, roughly 88% were seen once. This CDR3 is built from 14 residues. Germline CDR1 and CDR2: MNHEY and SMNVEV (reference sequence). V shed 6 bases, J shed 1 base, and the junction held 4 bases outside the gene matches. Separately, the same data were catalogued under a study of human thymus T cells.

The chain uses TRBV27 and TRBJ1-2; 8 bases fit TRBD1. This TCR came from a boy younger than two with a congenital heart defect. Sequenced material: thymocytes. CDR3 protein: CASSWTGSNYGYTF. The CDR3 DNA sequence: TGTGCCAGCAGCTGGACAGGGAGTAACTATGGCTACACCTTC.